Sequencing of this T cell receptor (beta chain) was carried out in a study of T cells in Graves' hyperthyroidism and ophthalmopathy. Study-wide context: Pretreatment peripheral blood was obtained at initial diagnosis. Study conclusions and caveats: Median prediction lead before ophthalmopathy onset was 5 to 7 months with the model.

In the case of this clonotype: The antigen is undetermined.

With 3 bases removed from V and 9 bases from J, the gap between germline ends came to 7 bases. This CDR3 comprises 11 residues. CDR1 SGDLS and CDR2 YYNGEE come from the germline V gene. RNA transcripts served as the template for amplifying TCR beta CDR3 regions. Researchers ran a first-round RT-PCR on the TCR CDR3 using the HTBI primer set. One entry per CDR3 protein results from TCRdb running MiXCR on the multiplex PCR reads. The table shows 530,000 or so distinct CDR3 sequences, with 17% occurring only once. Those patients with uncontrolled infection, other autoimmune disease, pregnancy or lactation were excluded.

Sequenced material: blood. The clonotype was recovered from a young woman with Graves' ophthalmopathy. The genes are TRBV9 and TRBJ2-1, with D unresolved. The CDR3 spells CASSDGSEQFF. The CDR3 DNA follows: TGTGCCAGCAGCGACGGTAGTGAGCAGTTCTTC.